One sample yielded the 21 T cell receptor beta chains listed below, sequenced in a study of T-cell memory formation after mild COVID-19. Each CDR3 protein is one row after TCRdb ran MiXCR on the 5' RACE reads. The data hold about 150,000 distinct CDR3 sequences, with around 5.8% observed a single time. The sample comprised PBMCs or a T cell subset sorted from them (not recorded which). These receptors were taken from an adult woman who had mild COVID-19 (a few samples of this study predate the infection). Cell type and time point are not known.

This clonotype was recorded a few times. This chain connects TRBV4-1 to TRBJ2-1, with 7 bases lining up with TRBD2. V lost 1 base to trimming and J lost 10 bases; unmatched junction nucleotides: 7. The CDR3 totals 14 residues. From germline, CDR1 is MGHRA and CDR2 YSYEKL. CDR3 amino acids: CASSQVRGAGEQFF. In DNA form, the CDR3 reads TGCGCCAGCAGCCAAGTAAGAGGAGCGGGGGAGCAGTTCTTC.

Only a few counts were recorded for this clonotype. The V and J genes are TRBV27 and TRBJ1-3, with D uncertain. CDR3 length equals 13 residues. V was trimmed by 8 bases and J by 0 bases, leaving 8 bases between them. Germline-derived CDR1 and CDR2 are MNHEY and SMNVEV (reference sequence). CDR3 in amino acids: CASGTNSGNTIYF. The DNA for the CDR3 is TGTGCCAGCGGAACCAACTCTGGAAACACCATATATTTT.

This chain joins TRBV27 and TRBJ2-7; TRBD1 matches at 8 bases. Germline CDR1 MNHEY, CDR2 SMNVEV (reference sequence). The CDR3 extends over 13 amino acids. The ends lost 6 bases at V and 1 base at J; junction bases unmatched: 2. This CDR3 is CASRGQVSYEQYF. The CDR3 region has the DNA TGTGCCAGCAGGGGACAGGTTTCCTACGAGCAGTACTTC.

The gene calls are TRBV12-3 or TRBV12-4 and TRBJ1-6, with D possibly matching TRBD1 (6 bases). This CDR3 is built from 16 residues. Trimming pared 5 bases from V and 8 bases from J, leaving 19 bases between. CDR3: CASSIRQVTLDSPLHF. CDR3 in DNA: TGTGCCAGCAGTATCCGACAGGTTACCTTAGATTCACCCCTCCACTTT.

This clonotype has only a few counts. This chain connects TRBV18 to TRBJ1-2; the D gene is possibly TRBD1 (6 bases). Trimming stripped 4 bases from V and 3 bases from J, with 9 bases between. The CDR3 spans 13 residues. Germline V gene sequence: CDR1 KGHSH, CDR2 LQKENI. The CDR3 spells CASSRQDDYGYTF. As DNA, the CDR3 is TGTGCCAGCTCACGACAGGATGACTATGGCTACACCTTC.

Ten or more counts support this clonotype. The chain recombines TRBV5-1 with TRBJ2-7; D uncertain. Trimming cost V 1 base and J 4 bases, with 6 bases left between them. The germline gives CDR1 SGHRS, CDR2 YFSETQ. The CDR3 spans 12 residues. DNA of the CDR3: TGCGCCAGCAGCTTGCCCCCGTACGAGCAGTACTTC. Residues: CASSLPPYEQYF.

This clonotype was counted many times. The rearrangement links TRBV5-4 to TRBJ2-3; TRBD1 is a possible D gene (5 bases). CDR3 length: 17 amino acids. The V end lost 4 bases, the J end lost 5 bases, and 23 bases lay between the germline ends. Germline assignment: CDR1 SGHNT and CDR2 YYREEE (reference sequence). CDR3 protein: CASSPGSGQGYGDTQYF. The CDR3 DNA reads TGTGCCAGCAGCCCTGGGTCCGGGCAGGGCTATGGAGATACGCAGTATTTT.

This clonotype was detected many times. J is TRBJ2-1 and V is TRBV4-3; D unresolved. The V gene's germline CDR1 is LGHNA and CDR2 YSLEER. The length of the CDR3 is 19 residues. The V gene lost 4 bases and the J gene lost 2 bases, with 24 bases spanning the gap. CDR3 sequence reads: CASSRRNLTLRRAYNEQFF. CDR3 DNA: TGCGCCAGCAGCCGAAGAAACCTGACCCTCCGCCGGGCCTACAATGAGCAGTTCTTC.

This clonotype was detected many times. The chain uses TRBV18 and TRBJ1-1, with 7 bases that match TRBD1. Germline V gene data show CDR1 as KGHSH and CDR2 as LQKENI. This CDR3 comprises 14 residues. J lost 0 bases, V lost 6 bases, and 4 bases had no gene match. The CDR3 DNA sequence: TGTGCCAGCTCCCCCGGACAGGTGAACACTGAAGCTTTCTTT. Its protein product is CASSPGQVNTEAFF.

This chain uses TRBV6-1 with TRBJ1-1, with D possibly TRBD1 on 5 matching bases. The V and J ends lost 7 bases and 0 bases respectively, with 30 bases between them. The CDR3 has 20 amino acids. Germline-derived CDR1 and CDR2 are MNHNS and SASEGT. The CDR3, as DNA: TGTGCCAGCAATAGGGGACCCTACAGCCGCTCAGGCAGGGTGAACACTGAAGCTTTCTTT. Its translation: CASNRGPYSRSGRVNTEAFF.

This clonotype came up many times. The chain is built from TRBV4-1 and TRBJ1-1; TRBD1 agrees at 7 bases. Per germline, CDR1 MGHRA and CDR2 YSYEKL. J lost 0 bases, V lost 2 bases, and 3 bases had no gene match. This CDR3 contains 15 residues. Here the CDR3 reads CASSQQGGLNTEAFF. The CDR3 DNA follows: TGCGCCAGCAGCCAACAGGGGGGCTTGAACACTGAAGCTTTCTTT.

This clonotype occurred many times. The rearrangement links TRBV5-1 to TRBJ2-1; 10 nucleotides align to TRBD2. Trimming cost V 6 bases and J 2 bases; bases outside gene matches: 8. The germline V gene encodes CDR1 SGHRS and CDR2 YFSETQ. The CDR3 consists of 16 residues. The CDR3 sequence is CASIAVSGRAYNEQFF. The CDR3 bases are TGCGCCAGCATCGCCGTGAGCGGGAGGGCCTACAATGAGCAGTTCTTC.

This clonotype showed up just a few times. J is TRBJ2-5 and V is TRBV15, with D unresolved. Germline CDR1 LNHNV, CDR2 YYDKDF (reference sequence). Trimming stripped 0 bases from V and 1 base from J, with 6 bases between. There are 14 residues in the CDR3. This chain's CDR3 is CATSRDRSQETQYF. The CDR3 region has the DNA TGTGCCACCAGCAGAGACCGCAGCCAAGAGACCCAGTACTTC.

The rearrangement joins TRBV3-1 to TRBJ2-1; D might be TRBD2 (7 bases). This CDR3 spans 15 amino acids. Germline loops: CDR1 LGHDT, CDR2 YNNKEL (reference sequence). Trimming shortened V by 1 base and J by 6 bases, and 13 bases separated the two germline ends. CDR3 amino acids: CASSQGGGGFNEQFF. Here the CDR3 DNA reads TGTGCCAGCAGCCAAGGGGGCGGGGGCTTCAATGAGCAGTTCTTC.

This clonotype has at least ten counts. V and J are TRBV7-2 and TRBJ2-4, with D unresolved. The germline V gene has CDR1 SGHTA and CDR2 FQGNSA. This CDR3 spans 16 amino acids. The ends were cut back, 5 bases at V and 1 base at J, with 15 bases in the middle. The CDR3 bases are TGTGCCAGCAGCCCCAGCCGTGTCTCGGCCAAAAACATTCAGTACTTC. This encodes CASSPSRVSAKNIQYF. Full variable domain (outside the CDR3, taken from reference TRBV7-2 and TRBJ2-4): GAGVSQSPSNKVTEKGKDVELRCDPISGHTALYWYRQSLGQGLEFLIYFQGNSAPDKSGLPSDRFSAERTGGSVSTLTIQRTQQEDSAVYLCASSPSRVSAKNIQYFGAGTRLSVL.

This clonotype was seen a handful of times. The chain couples TRBV25-1 to TRBJ2-7, with D possibly being TRBD1 or TRBD2 (6 bases each). The CDR3 contains 16 residues. The V gene lost 3 bases and the J gene lost 3 bases, with 18 bases spanning the gap. The germline V gene encodes CDR1 MGHDK and CDR2 SYGVNS. The CDR3 sequence is CASSDWGVGADYEQYF. In DNA form, the CDR3 reads TGTGCCAGCAGTGATTGGGGGGTGGGGGCCGACTACGAGCAGTACTTC.

The chain couples TRBV7-2 to TRBJ1-2, with D possibly TRBD1 on 6 matching bases. Germline V gene lookup returns CDR1 SGHTA and CDR2 FQGNSA. The CDR3 loop spans 16 amino acids. Trimming shortened V by 3 bases and J by 4 bases, and 18 bases separated the two germline ends. The CDR3 sequence: CASSFLTKDRTYGYTF. DNA of the CDR3: TGTGCCAGCAGCTTCCTCACTAAAGACAGGACCTATGGCTACACCTTC.

J is TRBJ1-5 and V is TRBV7-2; 7 nucleotides line up with TRBD1. The CDR3 sequence is 16 residues long. Trimming took 1 base from V and 7 from J; bases not matched to a gene: 10. Germline V gene sequence: CDR1 SGHTA, CDR2 FQGNSA. The CDR3 nucleotides are TGTGCCAGCAGCTTAGGGGGACAGCTCGTGGGACAGCCCCAGCATTTT. Translation: CASSLGGQLVGQPQHF.

The chain uses TRBV5-4 and TRBJ1-5; no clear D gene. Per the germline V gene, CDR1 is SGHNT and CDR2 is YYREEE (reference sequence). The CDR3 extends over 16 amino acids. The germline V and J ends were trimmed by 4 bases and 3 bases, with 17 bases remaining between them. CDR3 DNA: TGTGCCAGCAGCCCCGGTCCGGGAGGGCTCAATCAGCCCCAGCATTTT. Translation: CASSPGPGGLNQPQHF. Complete variable domain (other parts from reference TRBV5-4 and TRBJ1-5): ETGVTQSPTHLIKTRGQQVTLRCSSQSGHNTVSWYQQALGQGPQFIFQYYREEENGRGNFPPRFSGLQFPNYSSELNVNALELDDSALYLCASSPGPGGLNQPQHFGDGTRLSIL.

This clonotype came up a few times. V gene TRBV18 combines with J gene TRBJ2-4, with 8 bases matching TRBD2. CDR1 is KGHSH, CDR2 LQKENI, per germline. The V gene end was trimmed by 3 bases and the J gene end by 7 bases; junction bases not matched to a gene: 8. The CDR3 is made up of 15 amino acids. CDR3 region: CASSPPVGGRNIQYF. The CDR3 nucleotides read TGTGCCAGCTCACCTCCGGTAGGCGGGAGGAACATTCAGTACTTC.

The CDR3 DNA follows: TGTGCCAGCAGCTTGGCTGCTTTGAATCTTAACTATGGCTACACCTTC. Amino acid sequence: CASSLAALNLNYGYTF. This rearrangement joins TRBV5-5 to TRBJ1-2; D unclear. The V end was cut by 0 bases, the J end by 1 base, with 13 bases between. This CDR3 is built from 16 residues. Looked up from germline, CDR1 is SGHKS and CDR2 is YYEKEE (reference sequence).